The 4 T cell receptor beta chains given below trace back to one sample, sequenced in a study of T-cell reconstitution after alpha-beta-depleted transplantation in children. The authors prepared the TCRbeta library with unique molecular identifiers. TCRdb independently ran MiXCR on the PCR reads; one entry per CDR3 protein. The repertoire includes about 27,000 distinct CDR3 sequences, roughly 5.7% of them detected once, and 5.5% to 7% sits in the top ten. Here the sequenced sample was PBMCs, mostly from graft donor cells, taken 180 days after TCRalphabeta/CD19-depleted stem cell transplant. These receptors were collected from a male patient younger than 18 who had a stem cell transplant for acute myeloid leukemia, so the T cells may come from the graft donor.

This clonotype was counted many times. V usage is TRBV2 and J usage is TRBJ1-3; D remains unclear. Deletions cut 4 bases from V and 0 bases from J, with 10 bases between. From germline, CDR1 is SNHLY and CDR2 FYNNEI. CDR3 length equals 15 residues. CDR3 sequence: CASSGNLISGNTIYF. The DNA for the CDR3 is TGTGCCAGCAGTGGGAATTTGATCTCTGGAAACACCATATATTTT.

Many counts were recorded for this clonotype. This chain uses TRBV13 with TRBJ1-1; TRBD1 matches at 10 bases. Germline V gene sequence: CDR1 PRHDT, CDR2 FYEKMQ (reference sequence). With 2 bases clipped from V and 0 bases from J, the junction kept 3 bases outside the gene matches. The CDR3 totals 16 residues. The CDR3 DNA reads TGTGCCAGCAGCTTACGACAGGGGGCCATGAACACTGAAGCTTTCTTT. Translation: CASSLRQGAMNTEAFF.

This clonotype was observed at least ten times. The V and J genes are TRBV28 and TRBJ2-5; 10 positions agree with TRBD2. The germline V gene encodes CDR1 MDHEN and CDR2 SYDVKM. The CDR3 contains 13 residues. The ends lost 7 bases at V and 5 bases at J; junction bases unmatched: 4. The CDR3, as DNA: TGTGCCAGCACACGAGCGGGAGGGGAGACCCAGTACTTC. This gives the protein CASTRAGGETQYF.

This clonotype was observed many times. The V call is TRBV11-1, the J call TRBJ2-7; a possible D gene is TRBD1 (6 bases). V shed 5 bases and J shed 1 base, with 15 bases lying between them. Per the germline V gene, CDR1 is SGHAT and CDR2 is FQDESV (reference sequence). The CDR3 is 15 amino acids. The CDR3 nucleotides read TGTGCCAGCAGCCGCAACAGGGATTTTTCCTACGAGCAGTACTTC. This gives the protein CASSRNRDFSYEQYF.